This T cell receptor beta chain was retrieved from a study of identical twins. Findings and limits, study-wide: Memory repertoires lacked the insertion deficit that abundant cord blood beta clonotypes showed. In monozygotic twins, models underestimated the sharing of out-of-frame TCR alpha. Beta out-of-frame sequences displayed a weaker excess of sharing between twins. The study reached conclusions through statistical analysis that was cross-sectional, not following the same donors.

A single record per CDR3 protein comes from TCRdb applying MiXCR to the 5' RACE reads. The sample has roughly 630,000 distinct CDR3 sequences, 7.1% seen once. Germline V lookup: CDR1 MNHEY, CDR2 SVGAGI. CDR3 length equals 14 residues. The germline V and J ends were trimmed by 4 bases and 4 bases, with 11 bases remaining between them. This clonotype was found many times. Its cognate antigen is unknown. This sample was shared with a second study, whose subject was yellow fever vaccine responses in identical twins.

The clonotype was recovered from a woman under 30 in good health. The rearrangement joins TRBV6-5 to TRBJ2-1; TRBD2 might be the D (5 bases). Sequenced sample: PBMCs. The CDR3 DNA follows: TGTGCCAGCAGTTCTACGGACTTTTACAATGAGCAGTTCTTC. It codes for CASSSTDFYNEQFF.